This T cell receptor (beta chain) derives from a study of a mutant IDH1 vaccine in newly diagnosed glioma. The germline CDR1 and CDR2 sequences are KGHSH and LQKENI. The CDR3 has 11 amino acids. The V gene lost 3 bases and the J gene lost 3 bases, with 2 bases spanning the gap. In regard to this clone: What it binds is unknown.

Specified time point: week 23, last vaccination. Vaccination used 300 ug of mutant IDH1 20-mer peptide per dose, with topical imiquimod. Profiled with immunoSEQ multiplex PCR; TCRdb holds only in-frame clones, not every one. The table lists 40,000 to 50,000 clones, approximately 76% of them singletons. This clonotype was sampled from a man in his forties or fifties with glioma. J is TRBJ1-2 and V is TRBV18, with D uncertain. The sample consisted of PBMCs, taken from a glioma patient whose treatment included an IDH1 peptide vaccine. The CDR3 DNA is TGTGCCAGCTCACCTGACTATGGCTACACCTTC. Amino acid sequence: CASSPDYGYTF.